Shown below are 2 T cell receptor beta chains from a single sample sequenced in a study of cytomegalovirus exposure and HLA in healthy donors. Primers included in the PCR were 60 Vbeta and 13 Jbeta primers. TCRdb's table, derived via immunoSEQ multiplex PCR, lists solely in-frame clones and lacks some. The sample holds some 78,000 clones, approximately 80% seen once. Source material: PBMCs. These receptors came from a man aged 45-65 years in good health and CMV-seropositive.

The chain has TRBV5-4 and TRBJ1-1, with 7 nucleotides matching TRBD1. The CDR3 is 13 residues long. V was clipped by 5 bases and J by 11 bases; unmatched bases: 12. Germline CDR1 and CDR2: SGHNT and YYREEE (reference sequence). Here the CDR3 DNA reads TGTGCCAGCAGACGACAGGGCGAGCTTTGCGCTTTCTTT. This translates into CASRRQGELCAFF. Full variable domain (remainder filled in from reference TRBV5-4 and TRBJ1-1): ETGVTQSPTHLIKTRGQQVTLRCSSQSGHNTVSWYQQALGQGPQFIFQYYREEENGRGNFPPRFSGLQFPNYSSELNVNALELDDSALYLCASRRQGELCAFFGQGTRLTVV.

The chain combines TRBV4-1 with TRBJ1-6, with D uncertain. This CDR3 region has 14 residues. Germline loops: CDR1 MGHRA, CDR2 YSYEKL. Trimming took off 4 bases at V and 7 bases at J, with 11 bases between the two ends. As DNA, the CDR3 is TGCGCCAGCAGCCGAGACTTGGGCAATTCACCCCTCCACTTT. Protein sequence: CASSRDLGNSPLHF.